Following are 31 T cell receptor beta chains from one sample sequenced in a study of cytomegalovirus exposure and HLA in healthy donors. Sequencing was performed with immunoSEQ multiplex PCR; in TCRdb, only in-frame clones are kept and a portion is missing. The sample has 200,000 to 300,000 clones, 80% to 95% seen once. Sequenced material: PBMCs. The origin of the receptors is a young woman in good health and CMV-seronegative.

The rearrangement links TRBV7-9 to TRBJ2-3; D remains ambiguous. The CDR3 is 14 amino acids. V lost 1 base, J lost 3 bases, and 8 bases lay in between. The V gene's germline CDR1 is SEHNR and CDR2 FQNEAQ (reference sequence). The CDR3 sequence: CASSLGAGTDTQYF. CDR3 DNA: TGTGCCAGCAGCTTAGGGGCCGGGACAGATACGCAGTATTTT.

The chain links TRBV4-1 to TRBJ2-1; D perhaps matches TRBD2 (6 bases). CDR3 length: 17 amino acids. The ends were cut back, 1 base at V and 6 bases at J, with 19 bases in the middle. Germline V gene lookup returns CDR1 MGHRA and CDR2 YSYEKL. This CDR3 is CASSQANLGGFGNEQFF. CDR3 nucleotide sequence: TGCGCCAGCAGCCAAGCGAACCTGGGGGGATTCGGCAATGAGCAGTTCTTC.

The chain uses TRBV28 and TRBJ2-7, with D perhaps TRBD1 (6 bases). Germline assignment: CDR1 MDHEN and CDR2 SYDVKM. CDR3 length: 15 residues. V dropped 6 bases and J dropped 0 bases, with 15 bases sitting between them. The CDR3 protein is CASSLRGISSYEQYF. CDR3 DNA: TGTGCCAGCAGCCTCAGGGGAATTTCCTCCTACGAGCAGTACTTC.

This chain joins TRBV29-1 and TRBJ2-2, with D possibly TRBD1 on 5 matching bases. V gave up 4 bases and J gave up 1 base, with 13 bases separating them. Germline CDR1 reads SQVTM; CDR2 reads ANQGSEA. The CDR3 has 15 amino acids. The CDR3 loop reads CSVAGQGRNTGELFF. CDR3 coding DNA: TGCAGCGTTGCAGGTCAGGGAAGGAACACCGGGGAGCTGTTTTTT.

This clone has just one count. V and J are TRBV5-1 and TRBJ2-3; no clear D. The CDR3 length is 11 residues. V dropped 2 bases and J dropped 6 bases, with 4 bases sitting between them. Germline V gene lookup returns CDR1 SGHRS and CDR2 YFSETQ. The CDR3 sequence: CASSFGDTQYF. CDR3 DNA sequence: TGCGCCAGCAGCTTTGGCGATACGCAGTATTTT.

In this sample, this clone turned up once. The chain uses TRBV25-1 and TRBJ1-4; no clear D. Germline V gene lookup returns CDR1 MGHDK and CDR2 SYGVNS. The CDR3 has 15 residues. Trimming stripped 6 bases from V and 4 bases from J, with 15 bases between. The CDR3: CASSRPIANNEKLFF. Here the CDR3 DNA reads TGTGCCAGCAGCCGGCCGATCGCAAATAATGAAAAACTGTTTTTT.

The CDR3 bases are TGTGCCAGCAGCCGGGGACTAGCGGGGGGCGAGCAGTACTTC. This encodes CASSRGLAGGEQYF. V and J are TRBV9 and TRBJ2-7, with TRBD2 matching over 15 bases. This CDR3 contains 14 residues. V lost 4 bases, J lost 6 bases, and 2 bases stayed unmatched. Germline CDR1 is SGDLS and CDR2 is YYNGEE.

This sequence joins TRBV6-1 and TRBJ2-2; D gene ambiguous. The CDR3 extends over 15 amino acids. V lost 5 bases to trimming and J lost 3 bases, with 13 bases between them. In germline, CDR1 is MNHNS, CDR2 SASEGT. The CDR3 spells CASSRTEWDTGELFF. CDR3 DNA sequence: TGTGCCAGCAGTCGAACAGAGTGGGACACCGGGGAGCTGTTTTTT.

This sequence joins TRBV29-1 and TRBJ1-2; D uncertain. Germline V gives CDR1 SQVTM, CDR2 ANQGSEA. Deletions cut 4 bases from V and 8 bases from J, with 17 bases between. The CDR3 totals 13 residues. CDR3 amino acids: CSVVSAVSPGYTF. The CDR3 DNA sequence: TGCAGCGTTGTGTCTGCGGTGTCGCCGGGCTACACCTTC.

V and J are TRBV27 and TRBJ2-5, with D perhaps TRBD1 (5 bases). The ends were cut back, 6 bases at V and 1 base at J, with 18 bases in the middle. The CDR3 has 16 amino acids. CDR1 is MNHEY and CDR2 is SMNVEV in the germline V gene (reference sequence). The chain's CDR3 is CASSFAFGQGQETQYF. The CDR3 bases are TGTGCCAGCAGCTTCGCGTTTGGCCAGGGCCAAGAGACCCAGTACTTC.

V gene TRBV14 combines with J gene TRBJ2-1; D is ambiguous. Germline CDR1 is SGHDN and CDR2 is FVKESK. This CDR3 is built from 11 residues. Trimming cost V 3 bases and J 11 bases, with 8 bases left between them. CDR3 loop: CASSHELKQFF. The CDR3 DNA reads as TGTGCCAGCAGCCACGAGTTAAAGCAGTTCTTC.

The gene calls are TRBV19 and TRBJ2-7; possibly TRBD1 for D (9 bases). V dropped 6 bases and J dropped 0 bases, with 27 bases sitting between them. The germline CDR1 and CDR2 sequences are LNHDA and SQIVND (reference sequence). This CDR3 has 19 amino acids. The CDR3 is CASRSRTGDLSGSSYEQYF. The CDR3 DNA sequence: TGTGCCAGTAGGAGTCGGACAGGGGACTTGAGCGGGAGCTCCTACGAGCAGTACTTC.

J is TRBJ2-1 and V is TRBV5-1, with 11 bases matching TRBD2. The CDR3 consists of 15 residues. Per germline, CDR1 SGHRS and CDR2 YFSETQ. The V and J ends lost 4 bases and 8 bases, in that order; junction bases with no gene match: 8. The DNA of the CDR3 is TGCGCCAGCAGCATGACTAGCGGGATAGGCGATGAGCAGTTCTTC. Translation gives CASSMTSGIGDEQFF.

This clone came up once. This chain joins TRBV27 and TRBJ2-7, with D perhaps TRBD2 (6 bases). The CDR3 runs 14 residues. V was clipped by 6 bases and J by 3 bases, with 15 bases between them. Germline CDR1 MNHEY, CDR2 SMNVEV (reference sequence). CDR3: CASSPAEGGYEQYF. The DNA of the CDR3 is TGTGCCAGCAGCCCGGCGGAGGGCGGCTACGAGCAGTACTTC.

This chain connects TRBV25-1 to TRBJ2-7, with a weak D call TRBD2 (5 bases). Germline CDR1 reads MGHDK; CDR2 reads SYGVNS. This CDR3 has 14 amino acids. Trimming pared 2 bases from V and 2 bases from J, leaving 10 bases between. The CDR3 region has the DNA TGTGCCAGCAGTGAACCGGACTTAACCTACGAGCAGTACTTC. Translating gives CASSEPDLTYEQYF.

The chain couples TRBV9 to TRBJ1-2; perhaps TRBD1 as D (6 bases). The CDR3 loop spans 16 amino acids. V dropped 2 bases and J dropped 7 bases, with 21 bases sitting between them. CDR1 is SGDLS, CDR2 YYNGEE, per germline. CDR3 sequence reads: CASSVIRGYTTSGYTF. In DNA form, the CDR3 reads TGTGCCAGCAGCGTCATCAGGGGCTATACGACTTCTGGCTACACCTTC. The full variable domain, completed using reference TRBV9 and TRBJ1-2, is DSGVTQTPKHLITATGQRVTLRCSPRSGDLSVYWYQQSLDQGLQFLIQYYNGEERAKGNILERFSAQQFPDLHSELNLSSLELGDSALYFCASSVIRGYTTSGYTFGSGTRLTVV.

The CDR3 loop reads CASSQLTGDLGIQETQYF. In nucleotides, the CDR3 is TGTGCCAGCAGCCAACTTACTGGGGACTTAGGGATTCAAGAGACCCAGTACTTC. This chain joins TRBV4-2 and TRBJ2-5, with D tentatively TRBD2 (6 bases). The CDR3 has 18 amino acids. V was cut by 2 bases and J by 2 bases, with 21 bases left in between. The germline gives CDR1 LGHNA, CDR2 YNFKEQ.

The table lists this clone with a count of one. The rearrangement links TRBV19 to TRBJ2-7; 9 bases line up with TRBD1. There are 15 residues in the CDR3. Germline V gene lookup returns CDR1 LNHDA and CDR2 SQIVND (reference sequence). Losses at the gene ends were 7 bases for V and 2 bases for J; bases not matched to a gene: 9. The CDR3 DNA follows: TGTGCCAGTAAGAAGGCGGGACAGGGTACCTACGAGCAGTACTTC. Encoded protein: CASKKAGQGTYEQYF. Full variable domain (missing parts from reference TRBV19 and TRBJ2-7): DGGITQSPKYLFRKEGQNVTLSCEQNLNHDAMYWYRQDPGQGLRLIYYSQIVNDFQKGDIAEGYSVSREKKESFPLTVTSAQKNPTAFYLCASKKAGQGTYEQYFGPGTRLTVT.

The rearrangement joins TRBV6-1 to TRBJ2-2, with D perhaps TRBD1 (5 bases). Deletions cut 2 bases from V and 5 bases from J, with 18 bases between. The CDR3 extends over 17 amino acids. Germline V lookup: CDR1 MNHNS, CDR2 SASEGT. CDR3 coding DNA: TGTGCCAGCAGTGAACCTAAGGGGCTCGGTAGGACCGGGGAGCTGTTTTTT. Its protein is CASSEPKGLGRTGELFF.

This rearrangement joins TRBV10-2 to TRBJ2-3; 13 bases fit TRBD2. The CDR3 length is 15 residues. The J segment lost 3 bases and the V segment lost 6 bases, leaving 3 bases of the junction unmatched. Germline V CDR1 and CDR2: WSHSY, SAAADI. The CDR3 DNA is TGCGCCAGCAGCTCACTAGCGGGGGGGACAGATACGCAGTATTTT. Its protein product is CASSSLAGGTDTQYF.

V usage is TRBV4-1 and J usage is TRBJ1-2; D perhaps matches TRBD1 (6 bases). The germline V gene encodes CDR1 MGHRA and CDR2 YSYEKL. V was cut by 0 bases and J by 8 bases, with 19 bases left in between. The CDR3 extends over 16 amino acids. The CDR3 nucleotides are TGCGCCAGCAGCCAAGACCACGTCGGGGGGCGCGGAGGCTACACCTTC. Protein sequence: CASSQDHVGGRGGYTF.

The gene calls are TRBV28 and TRBJ2-5; 8 nucleotides align to TRBD1. The germline V gene encodes CDR1 MDHEN and CDR2 SYDVKM. CDR3 size: 15 residues. V lost 5 bases and J lost 5; bases outside the gene matches: 10. For the CDR3, the DNA is TGTGCCAGCAGTCCACAGGGCAGGGGGCAGGAGACCCAGTACTTC. Protein sequence: CASSPQGRGQETQYF. Variable domain in full (rest from reference TRBV28 and TRBJ2-5): DVKVTQSSRYLVKRTGEKVFLECVQDMDHENMFWYRQDPGLGLRLIYFSYDVKMKEKGDIPEGYSVSREKKERFSLILESASTNQTSMYLCASSPQGRGQETQYFGPGTRLLVL.

This chain connects TRBV7-9 to TRBJ1-2; no firm D call. CDR3 length equals 15 residues. Germline CDR1 is SEHNR and CDR2 is FQNEAQ (reference sequence). V shed 5 bases and J shed 3 bases, with 16 bases lying between them. This chain's CDR3 is CASSRRHPADYGYTF. The CDR3 DNA follows: TGTGCCAGCAGCCGACGACATCCCGCAGACTATGGCTACACCTTC.

This sequence joins TRBV6-1 and TRBJ2-7; possible D gene TRBD1, 6 bases. The CDR3 is 11 amino acids. V shed 1 base and J shed 13 bases, with 11 bases lying between them. Per the germline V gene, CDR1 is MNHNS and CDR2 is SASEGT. CDR3 in DNA: TGTGCCAGCAGTGAAGAGGGGGAATATTACTTC. This sequence encodes CASSEEGEYYF.

This clone was observed a handful of times. The V gene is TRBV7-9, the J gene TRBJ2-5; D might be TRBD1 (6 bases). Per the germline V gene, CDR1 is SEHNR and CDR2 is FQNEAQ (reference sequence). The CDR3 sequence is 11 residues long. The V gene lost 11 bases and the J gene lost 3 bases, with 10 bases spanning the gap. This chain's CDR3 is CARWTEETQYF. The CDR3 DNA sequence: TGTGCCCGCTGGACAGAAGAGACCCAGTACTTC.

The J gene is TRBJ1-1, the V gene TRBV5-1; 9 nucleotides line up with TRBD1. This CDR3 spans 17 amino acids. Trimming cost V 4 bases and J 3 bases; bases outside gene matches: 13. Germline V gene sequence: CDR1 SGHRS, CDR2 YFSETQ. The CDR3 DNA reads as TGCGCCAGCAGCCCCTGGTGGGACAGGGAATTGCACACTGAAGCTTTCTTT. This codes for CASSPWWDRELHTEAFF.

This rearrangement joins TRBV5-6 to TRBJ1-4, with TRBD1 identical over 8 bases. After removal of 5 bases from V and 7 bases from J, the junction contained 7 bases not matched to a gene. The length of the CDR3 is 14 residues. Germline lookup yields CDR1 SGHDT and CDR2 YYEEEE. The CDR3: CASRPRGRGEKLFF. For the CDR3, the DNA is TGTGCCAGCAGGCCCAGGGGGCGCGGTGAAAAACTGTTTTTT.

The J gene is TRBJ2-1, the V gene TRBV27; 7 bases align to TRBD1. Trimming took 0 bases from V and 3 from J; bases not matched to a gene: 8. The CDR3 spans 17 residues. The germline V gene has CDR1 MNHEY and CDR2 SMNVEV (reference sequence). The CDR3 nucleotides read TGTGCCAGCAGTTTATCCACAGACAGGGTACTCTACAATGAGCAGTTCTTC. Its translation is CASSLSTDRVLYNEQFF.

The J gene is TRBJ2-1, the V gene TRBV12-5; TRBD2 is a possible D gene (7 bases). Trimming shortened V by 0 bases and J by 7 bases, and 22 bases separated the two germline ends. The CDR3 covers 18 residues. Germline CDR1 is LGHNT and CDR2 is FRNRAP. The CDR3 bases are TGTGCTAGTGGTTTGGTACAGGGCGGGAGAATTCTAGGGAATGAGCAGTTCTTC. It translates to CASGLVQGGRILGNEQFF.

This clone was seen only once. CDR3 in amino acids: CASSAGTSGSYEQYF. The CDR3 nucleotides are TGTGCCAGCAGTGCGGGGACTAGCGGTTCCTACGAGCAGTACTTC. This chain links TRBV6-1 with TRBJ2-7; TRBD2 matches 11 bases. This CDR3 is 15 amino acids long. Germline assignment: CDR1 MNHNS and CDR2 SASEGT. The J segment lost 1 base and the V segment lost 4 bases, leaving 3 bases of the junction unmatched.

This chain joins TRBV4-2 and TRBJ2-7; maybe TRBD2 (5 bases). The CDR3 is made up of 16 amino acids. The V end lost 4 bases, the J end lost 0 bases, and 16 bases lay between the germline ends. Germline assignment: CDR1 LGHNA and CDR2 YNFKEQ. The CDR3 DNA follows: TGTGCCAGCAGCCCTTCGGGTGAGCGGAGCTCCTACGAGCAGTACTTC. Protein sequence: CASSPSGERSSYEQYF.